What follows are 20 T cell receptor beta chains derived from one specimen sequenced in a study of blood T cell repertoires in COVID-19. Profiling relied on immunoSEQ multiplex PCR, and the TCRdb table lists in-frame clones only, not all of them. The data show some 71,000 clones, over 65% seen once. Sequenced sample: peripheral blood. These receptors were collected from a woman in her 70s with acute or convalescent COVID-19.

The rearrangement uses TRBV2 and TRBJ2-7; the match to TRBD1 covers 8 bases. The V gene's germline CDR1 is SNHLY and CDR2 FYNNEI. Trimming cost V 2 bases and J 3 bases; bases outside gene matches: 3. CDR3 size: 14 residues. The CDR3 DNA reads TGTGCCAGCAGTGAAACAGGGACAGGCTACGAGCAGTACTTC. Translated: CASSETGTGYEQYF.

The J gene is TRBJ1-5, the V gene TRBV28; D uncertain. Between the trimmed V and J ends, which lost 5 bases and 6 bases, there was a span of 14 bases. In germline, CDR1 is MDHEN, CDR2 SYDVKM. This CDR3 has 14 residues. CDR3: CASSPHPRGQPQHF. The DNA of the CDR3 is TGTGCCAGCAGTCCCCACCCCCGGGGTCAGCCCCAGCATTTT.

CDR3: CASSLRLATLTDTQYF. CDR3 sequence (DNA): TGTGCCAGCAGTTTACGACTAGCGACTCTCACAGATACGCAGTATTTT. The chain has TRBV27 and TRBJ2-3; 8 nucleotides align to TRBD2. Germline CDR1 reads MNHEY; CDR2 reads SMNVEV (reference sequence). CDR3 length: 16 amino acids. The J segment lost 2 bases and the V segment lost 2 bases, leaving 6 bases of the junction unmatched.

The chain employs TRBV28 and TRBJ2-5, with 12 nucleotides matching TRBD2. V shed 5 bases, J shed 3 bases, and the junction held 13 bases outside the gene matches. The CDR3 consists of 18 residues. The germline V gene encodes CDR1 MDHEN and CDR2 SYDVKM. The CDR3 region has the DNA TGTGCCAGCAGTCCGTACCTAGCGGGAGGGCCGGGGGAAGAGACCCAGTACTTC. This translates into CASSPYLAGGPGEETQYF.

The chain links TRBV10-3 to TRBJ2-1, with TRBD2 as a possible D gene (6 bases). CDR3 size: 13 residues. V gave up 7 bases and J gave up 1 base, with 8 bases separating them. Looked up from germline, CDR1 is ENHRY and CDR2 is SYGVKD. This CDR3 reads CAIMSGSYNEQFF. CDR3 bases: TGTGCCATCATGAGCGGGTCCTACAATGAGCAGTTCTTC.

The chain combines TRBV18 with TRBJ2-6; weak D call: TRBD1 (8 bases). Looked up from germline, CDR1 is KGHSH and CDR2 is LQKENI. The V end lost 1 base, the J end lost 1 base, and 14 bases lay between the germline ends. The CDR3 is made up of 18 amino acids. The CDR3 reads CASSPRQGRGSGANVLTF. The CDR3 bases are TGTGCCAGCTCACCACGACAGGGGAGGGGTTCTGGGGCCAACGTCCTGACTTTC.

This chain joins TRBV6-6 and TRBJ2-3; D may be TRBD2 (6 bases). Germline CDR1 is MNHNY and CDR2 is SVGAGI (reference sequence). Trimming cost V 4 bases and J 3 bases, with 14 bases left between them. The length of the CDR3 is 15 residues. CDR3 nucleotide sequence: TGTGCCAGCAGTTCCCCCGGCGGGAAAACAGATACGCAGTATTTT. As protein: CASSSPGGKTDTQYF.

This clone was found once. CDR3 in amino acids: CASSRGLGFEQFF. CDR3 nucleotide sequence: TGTGCCAGCAGCCGGGGACTAGGTTTTGAGCAGTTCTTC. The chain links TRBV5-6 to TRBJ2-1, with TRBD2 matching over 8 bases. Trimming at V came to 4 bases and at J to 9 bases, leaving 6 bases not matched to a gene. The CDR3 has 13 residues. Germline V gene lookup returns CDR1 SGHDT and CDR2 YYEEEE.

The chain joins TRBV24-1 to TRBJ1-5, with a tentative D call TRBD1 (5 bases). V was cut by 3 bases and J by 8 bases, with 13 bases left in between. This CDR3 comprises 14 residues. The germline V gene has CDR1 KGHDR and CDR2 SFDVKD. CDR3 nucleotides: TGTGCCACCAGTGATACGGGGGGGGTCGAGCCCCAGCATTTT. This encodes CATSDTGGVEPQHF.

This chain connects TRBV3-1 (or the pseudogene TRBV3-2) to TRBJ1-1, with unresolved D. The V end lost 5 bases, the J end lost 4 bases, and 14 bases lay between the germline ends. The CDR3 has 14 amino acids. Germline V gene data show CDR1 as LGHDT and CDR2 as YNNKEL (reference sequence). CDR3 DNA: TGTGCCAGCAGCTCTACGCGACCAGGCACTGAAGCTTTCTTT. The encoded protein is CASSSTRPGTEAFF.

This clone was observed a few times. The chain uses TRBV5-1 and TRBJ2-3; D uncertain. V dropped 1 base and J dropped 1 base, with 7 bases sitting between them. CDR1 and CDR2 (germline): SGHRS, YFSETQ. The CDR3 extends over 14 amino acids. CDR3: CASSLYEGTDTQYF. Written as DNA, the CDR3 is TGCGCCAGCAGCTTGTACGAGGGCACAGATACGCAGTATTTT.

The chain recombines TRBV27 with TRBJ1-1; maybe TRBD1 (6 bases). The CDR3 is 14 amino acids. The V gene lost 6 bases and the J gene lost 0 bases, with 11 bases spanning the gap. Germline assignment: CDR1 MNHEY and CDR2 SMNVEV (reference sequence). CDR3 region: CASRRTVLNTEAFF. For the CDR3, the DNA is TGTGCCAGCAGACGGACAGTCTTGAACACTGAAGCTTTCTTT.

The chain is built from TRBV7-2 and TRBJ1-6; TRBD1 is a possible D gene (6 bases). The CDR3 is 15 amino acids. Per germline, CDR1 SGHTA and CDR2 FQGNSA. Between the trimmed V and J ends, which lost 0 bases and 8 bases, there was a span of 11 bases. CDR3 loop: CASSLATAGDSPLHF. Written as DNA, the CDR3 is TGTGCCAGCAGCTTAGCGACGGCAGGGGATTCACCCCTCCACTTT.

The chain has TRBV3-1 (or the pseudogene TRBV3-2) and TRBJ2-1, with 9 bases aligning to TRBD2. The germline V gene has CDR1 LGHDT and CDR2 YNNKEL (reference sequence). J gave up 7 bases and V 3 bases, and 10 bases lay outside the gene matches. The CDR3 totals 16 residues. The chain's CDR3 is CASSHLASGVRNEQFF. Written as DNA, the CDR3 is TGTGCCAGCAGCCACCTTGCTAGCGGGGTTAGGAATGAGCAGTTCTTC.

The genes are TRBV19 and TRBJ2-2, with 9 bases fitting TRBD1. J was trimmed by 8 bases and V by 6 bases; bases with no gene match: 10. CDR3 size: 15 residues. Germline V gene lookup returns CDR1 LNHDA and CDR2 SQIVND (reference sequence). The CDR3 region is CASRSRPDRGGELFF. In nucleotides, the CDR3 is TGTGCCAGTAGATCAAGGCCCGACAGGGGGGGGGAGCTGTTTTTT.

The gene calls are TRBV15 and TRBJ1-4, with D perhaps matching TRBD1 (5 bases). V was cut by 0 bases and J by 3 bases, with 8 bases left in between. Germline assignment: CDR1 LNHNV and CDR2 YYDKDF (reference sequence). The CDR3 extends over 15 amino acids. CDR3 protein: CATSRDSGANEKLFF. Written as DNA, the CDR3 is TGTGCCACCAGCAGAGATTCGGGGGCTAATGAAAAACTGTTTTTT.

This chain uses TRBV29-1 with TRBJ2-3, with D perhaps matching TRBD2 (6 bases). CDR3 size: 14 residues. Trimming removed 3 bases from V and 4 bases from J, with 14 bases in between. CDR1 is SQVTM, CDR2 ANQGSEA, per germline. CDR3 nucleotide sequence: TGCAGCGTTGATCGGGGACTCCAGGCAGATACGCAGTATTTT. Protein product: CSVDRGLQADTQYF.

This rearrangement joins TRBV30 to TRBJ1-1, with 12 bases fitting TRBD1. From germline, CDR1 is GTSNPN and CDR2 SVGIG (reference sequence). The CDR3 spans 14 residues. The V gene end was trimmed by 0 bases and the J gene end by 13 bases; junction bases not matched to a gene: 9. The CDR3 nucleotides read TGTGCCTGGAGTGTGGGTGGGACAGGGGGCGCGGGTTTCTTT. It encodes CAWSVGGTGGAGFF.

This clone was observed a few times. This chain uses TRBV6-5 with TRBJ2-2; D possibly corresponds to TRBD2 (5 bases). The CDR3 covers 14 residues. V lost 6 bases, J lost 7 bases, and 15 bases lay in between. Per the germline V gene, CDR1 is MNHEY and CDR2 is SVGAGI. CDR3 residues: CASSPSSLGGELFF. In DNA form, the CDR3 reads TGTGCCAGCAGCCCGTCTAGCCTTGGCGGGGAGCTGTTTTTT.

V gene TRBV7-2 combines with J gene TRBJ1-6, with unresolved D. The CDR3 has 12 residues. Per germline, CDR1 SGHTA and CDR2 FQGNSA. With 3 bases removed from V and 14 bases from J, the gap between germline ends came to 11 bases. The CDR3 nucleotides are TGTGCCAGCAGCTTCAGCGCCTCATCCCTCCACTTT. Encoded protein: CASSFSASSLHF.